This T cell receptor (beta chain) appears in the sequencing data of a study of CD8+CD57+ T cells in acquired aplastic anemia (dated by TCRdb to the late 2010s). General notes on the study: A mean of around 3 ug of DNA, ranging from roughly 0.19 to 30 ug, was extracted from sorted CD4+ and CD8+ cells. For healthy donor samples, the average read count was approximately 10 million for CD4+ cells and 11.0 million for CD8+ cells.

TCR repertoires of sorted CD4+ and CD8+ blood T cells from severe aplastic anemia patients and healthy subjects were deep-sequenced in the study. Ficoll-Paque density gradient centrifugation was used to isolate peripheral blood mononuclear cells. CD4+ and CD8+ T cells were sorted by FACS or magnetic beads before DNA extraction. Genomic DNA was used as template for profiling of TCR beta VDJ combinations and CDR3 sequences. TCR repertoire sequencing was run on an Illumina HiSeq 2000. On the authors' methods: TRBV/TRBJ rearrangement plots, CDR3 size and DJ length profiles, and Simpson's diversity index were used to evaluate the repertoires. Whichever DNA sequence was most abundant in the deep sequencing data was defined as the immunodominant clone. CDR3 amino acid sequences were screened for sharing across subjects and were compared with published repertoires and the VDJdb database. In-frame beta chains were kept once TCRdb had trimmed the public reads at Q25 with fastp and called clones with MiXCR. For every CDR3 protein sequence, its rows merge into one entry that carries the most common genes and DNA. TCRdb, rather than the study authors, made the V and J calls. This sample gives over 150,000 distinct CDR3 sequences in total; about 53% of them show up just once. Approximately 15% of the sample belongs to the ten largest clones.

This clonotype was recorded many times. The antigen it binds to is not known. Qualities for individual bases were not recorded, and no much larger clone is one base off. CDR1 and CDR2 (MNHEY, SVGAGI) derive from the germline V gene. Clipping removes 4 bases from V and 4 bases from J, with 7 as the unmatched junction base count. The CDR3 covers 15 residues, taking in both the cysteine and the phenylalanine. The entry retains the CDR3 DNA only, 45 bases that are in frame from base 1. What the research found in general, with its limitations: Roughly 29 CD8+ CDR3 sequences were found to be shared between patients and controls, but these sequences appeared to be highly expressed in patients and within the immunodominant clones of the patients. Patients and healthy controls showed no significant difference in CD8+ Simpson's diversity (P=0.060).

Rearrangement joined TRBV6-5 to TRBJ2-5; the junction holds 9 bases that match TRBD1. The origin of this receptor is a human donor in good health, serving as a control. The sequenced material came from sorted CD4+, CD8+, or CD8+CD57+ T cells (not recorded which) from PBMCs. DNA sequence: TGTGCCAGCAGTTTACAGGGGGCGGGCGGAGAGACCCAGTACTTC. Translated, this is CASSLQGAGGETQYF.